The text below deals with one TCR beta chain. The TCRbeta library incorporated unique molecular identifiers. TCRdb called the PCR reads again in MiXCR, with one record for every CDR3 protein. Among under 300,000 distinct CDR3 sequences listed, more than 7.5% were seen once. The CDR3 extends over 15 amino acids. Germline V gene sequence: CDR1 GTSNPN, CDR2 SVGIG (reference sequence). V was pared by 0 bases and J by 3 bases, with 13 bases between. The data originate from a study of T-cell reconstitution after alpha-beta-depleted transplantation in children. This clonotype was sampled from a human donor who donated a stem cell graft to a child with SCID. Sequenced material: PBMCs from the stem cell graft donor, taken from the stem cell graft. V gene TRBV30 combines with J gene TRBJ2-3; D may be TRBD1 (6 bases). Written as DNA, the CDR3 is TGTGCCTGGAGTGTACCTGGGGGCAAGACAGATACGCAGTATTTT. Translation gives CAWSVPGGKTDTQYF.